The clone carrying this TCR beta chain has a handful of counts. Its antigen is unidentified. It was cDNA, reverse transcribed from extracted RNA, that served as the sequencing template. Assay: immunoSEQ multiplex PCR; the TCRdb copy retains only in-frame clones and omits some. The table records roughly 210,000 clones, approximately 40% of them present only once. The sample belongs to a study of CD8+ T cells in alopecia areata. The treatment: oral pan-JAK inhibitor, 5-10 mg twice daily. Patients with alopecia areata provided lesional scalp punch biopsies as well as peripheral blood. The CDR3 runs to 14 residues. Germline CDR1 and CDR2: GTSNPN and SVGIG (reference sequence). Trimming removed 2 bases from V and 5 bases from J, with 13 bases in between. General study findings and limits: In scalp and blood, many expanded lesional clones persisted during tofacitinib.

This specimen consisted of CD4+ T cells sorted from blood, obtained between weeks 36 and 40, from a patient treated with tofacitinib. The TCR originated in a human donor with alopecia areata. This rearrangement joins TRBV30 to TRBJ1-5; no firm D call. CDR3 protein: CAWSTIGLDQPQHF. For the CDR3, the DNA is TGTGCCTGGAGTACCATCGGGCTAGATCAGCCCCAGCATTTT. Complete variable domain (other parts from reference TRBV30 and TRBJ1-5): SQTIHQWPATLVQPVGSPLSLECTVEGTSNPNLYWYRQAAGRGLQLLFYSVGIGQISSEVPQNLSASRPQDRQFILSSKKLLLSDSGFYLCAWSTIGLDQPQHFGDGTRLSIL.